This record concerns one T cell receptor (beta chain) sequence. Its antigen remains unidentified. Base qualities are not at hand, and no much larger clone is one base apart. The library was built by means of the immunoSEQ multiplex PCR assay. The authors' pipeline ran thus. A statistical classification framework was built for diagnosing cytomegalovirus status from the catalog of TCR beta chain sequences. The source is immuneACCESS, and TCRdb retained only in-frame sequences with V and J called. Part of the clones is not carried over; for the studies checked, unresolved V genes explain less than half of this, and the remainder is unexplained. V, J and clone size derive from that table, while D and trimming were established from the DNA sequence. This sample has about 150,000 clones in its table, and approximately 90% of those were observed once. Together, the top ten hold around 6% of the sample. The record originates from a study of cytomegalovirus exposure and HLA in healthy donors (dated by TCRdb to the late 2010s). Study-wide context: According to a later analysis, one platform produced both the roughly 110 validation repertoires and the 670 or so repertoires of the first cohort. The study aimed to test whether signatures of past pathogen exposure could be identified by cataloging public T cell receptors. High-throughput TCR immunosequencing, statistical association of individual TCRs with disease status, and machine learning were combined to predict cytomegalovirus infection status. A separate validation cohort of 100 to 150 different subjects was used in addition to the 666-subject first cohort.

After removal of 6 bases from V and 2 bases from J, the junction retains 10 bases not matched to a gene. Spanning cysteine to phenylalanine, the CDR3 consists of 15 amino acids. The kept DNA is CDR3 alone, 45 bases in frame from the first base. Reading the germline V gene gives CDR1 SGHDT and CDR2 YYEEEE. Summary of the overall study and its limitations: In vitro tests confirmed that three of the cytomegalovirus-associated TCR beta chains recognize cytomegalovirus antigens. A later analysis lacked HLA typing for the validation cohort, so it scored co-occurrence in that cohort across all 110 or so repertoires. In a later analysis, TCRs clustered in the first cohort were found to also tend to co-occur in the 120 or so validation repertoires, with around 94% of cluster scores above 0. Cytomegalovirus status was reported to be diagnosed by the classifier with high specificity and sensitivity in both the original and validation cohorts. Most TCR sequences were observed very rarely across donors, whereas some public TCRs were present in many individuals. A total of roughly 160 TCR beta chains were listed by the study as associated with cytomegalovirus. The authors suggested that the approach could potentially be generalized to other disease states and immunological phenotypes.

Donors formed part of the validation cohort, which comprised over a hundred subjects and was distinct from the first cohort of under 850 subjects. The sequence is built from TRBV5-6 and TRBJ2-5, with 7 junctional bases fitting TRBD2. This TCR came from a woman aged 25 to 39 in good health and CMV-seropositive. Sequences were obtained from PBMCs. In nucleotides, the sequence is TGTGCCAGCAACCCTGGCGGGAGAGTTCAAGAGACCCAGTACTTC. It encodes CASNPGGRVQETQYF.